The clone carrying this TCR beta chain was counted at least ten times. Its target is unknown. This entry belongs to a study of neurological immune-mediated disorders. Study-wide results and limits: Expanded clones shared no identical CDR3 amino acid sequences across subjects, which suggested private TCR-beta repertoires in all groups. HTLV-1-associated myelopathy showed the most TCR clonal expansion; multiple sclerosis the least, below healthy controls.

Germline CDR1 and CDR2: ENHRY and SYGVKD. After removal of 6 bases from V and 3 bases from J, the junction contained 2 bases not matched to a gene. This CDR3 has 15 amino acids. Sequencing of 15-18 subjects in each run yielded over 180 million TCR-beta sequences. TCRdb reanalysed the 5' RACE reads using MiXCR and keeps one entry per CDR3 protein. The table has around 18,000 distinct CDR3 sequences, about 22% seen once. Blood bank volunteers in Maryland, USA, served as healthy controls. The clonotype was recovered from a man between 45 and 60 years old in good health. Sequenced: PBMCs. The chain links TRBV10-3 to TRBJ2-3, with 14 nucleotides matching TRBD2. CDR3 sequence: CAIRRTSGRTDTQYF. CDR3 nucleotides: TGTGCCATCAGACGGACTAGCGGGAGGACAGATACGCAGTATTTT.